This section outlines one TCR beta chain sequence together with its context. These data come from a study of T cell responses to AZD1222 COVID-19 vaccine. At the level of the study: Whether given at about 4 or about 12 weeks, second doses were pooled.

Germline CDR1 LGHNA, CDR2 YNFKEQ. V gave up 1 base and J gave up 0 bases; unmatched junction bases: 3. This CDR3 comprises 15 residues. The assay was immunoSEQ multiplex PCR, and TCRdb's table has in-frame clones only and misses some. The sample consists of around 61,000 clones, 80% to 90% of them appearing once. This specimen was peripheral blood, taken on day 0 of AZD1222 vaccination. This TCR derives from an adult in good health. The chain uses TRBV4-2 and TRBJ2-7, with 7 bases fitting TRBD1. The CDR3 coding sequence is TGTGCCAGCAGCCAAGTCCGGGACAGCTCCTACGAGCAGTACTTC. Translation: CASSQVRDSSYEQYF.